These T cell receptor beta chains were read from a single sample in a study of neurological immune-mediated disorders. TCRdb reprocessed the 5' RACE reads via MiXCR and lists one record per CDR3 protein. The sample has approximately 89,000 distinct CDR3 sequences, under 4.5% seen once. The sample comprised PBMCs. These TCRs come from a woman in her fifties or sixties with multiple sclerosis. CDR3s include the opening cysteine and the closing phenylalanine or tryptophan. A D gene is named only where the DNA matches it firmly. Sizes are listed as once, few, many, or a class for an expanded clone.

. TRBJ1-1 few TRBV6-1 CASSVQGRMNTEAFF TGTGCCAGCAGTGTCCAGGGCCGAATGAACACTGAAGCTTTCTTT
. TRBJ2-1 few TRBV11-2 CASSLGLIASDLVPNEQFF TGTGCCAGCAGCTTAGGTCTTATAGCTAGCGATTTAGTTCCTAATGAGCAGTTCTTC
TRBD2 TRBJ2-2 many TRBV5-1 CASSPAGTSGVGELFF TGCGCCAGCAGCCCAGCGGGGACTAGCGGAGTCGGGGAGCTGTTTTTT
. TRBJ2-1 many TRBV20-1 CSARPSTAYNEQFF TGCAGTGCCCGACCTTCGACAGCCTACAATGAGCAGTTCTTC
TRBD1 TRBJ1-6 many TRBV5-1 CASTRDRASPLHF TGCGCCAGCACCCGGGACAGGGCTTCACCCCTCCACTTT
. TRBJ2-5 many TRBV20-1 CSVPGRLQETQYF TGCAGTGTACCGGGACGCCTACAAGAGACCCAGTACTTC
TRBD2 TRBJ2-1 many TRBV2 CASRPLAGTYNEQFF TGTGCCAGCAGACCACTAGCGGGGACCTACAATGAGCAGTTCTTC
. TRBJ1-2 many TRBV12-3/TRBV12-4 CAAGARPGRTTNYGYTF TGTGCCGCTGGTGCCCGCCCAGGACGGACGACCAACTATGGCTACACCTTC
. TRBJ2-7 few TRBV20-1 CSARVGLAYEQQYF TGCAGTGCTAGAGTTGGTCTAGCTTACGAGCAGCAGTACTTC
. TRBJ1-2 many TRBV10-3 CAISADSLYGYTF TGTGCCATCAGCGCGGACAGTCTATATGGCTACACCTTC
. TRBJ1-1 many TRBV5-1 CASSLSGANTEAFF TGCGCCAGCAGCTTGTCAGGGGCTAACACTGAAGCTTTCTTT
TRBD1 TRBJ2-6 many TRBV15 CATSRQGQGSGANVLTF TGTGCCACCAGCAGACAGGGACAGGGCTCTGGGGCCAACGTCCTGACTTTC
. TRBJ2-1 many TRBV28 CASSTTVLNEQFF TGTGCCAGCAGCACGACAGTGCTCAATGAGCAGTTCTTC
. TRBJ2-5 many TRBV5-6 CASSFKKGHQETQYF TGTGCCAGCAGCTTCAAAAAGGGCCACCAAGAGACCCAGTACTTC
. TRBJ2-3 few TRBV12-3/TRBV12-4 CASSLSGGPTDTQYF TGTGCCAGCAGTTTATCCGGGGGACCCACAGATACGCAGTATTTT
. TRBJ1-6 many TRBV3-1 CASSPREGLSPLHF TGTGCCAGCAGTCCACGGGAGGGACTTTCACCCCTCCACTTT
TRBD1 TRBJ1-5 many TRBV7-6 CASSLGTASNQPQHF TGTGCCAGCAGCTTGGGGACAGCGTCCAATCAGCCCCAGCATTTT
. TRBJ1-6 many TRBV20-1 CSARLSPSSYNSPLHF TGCAGTGCTAGACTCAGTCCAAGCTCCTATAATTCACCCCTCCACTTT
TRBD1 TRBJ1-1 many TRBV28 CASKLGQGITEAFF TGTGCCAGCAAACTAGGACAGGGGATCACTGAAGCTTTCTTT
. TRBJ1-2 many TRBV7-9 CASSLADFPSYGYTF TGTGCCAGCAGCTTAGCGGACTTCCCCTCCTATGGCTACACCTTC
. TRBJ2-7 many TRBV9 CASSSHRDPAANEQYF TGTGCCAGCAGCTCGCACCGGGACCCAGCGGCGAACGAGCAGTACTTC
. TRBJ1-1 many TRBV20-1 CSARRGYTEAFF TGCAGTGCTAGAAGAGGGTACACTGAAGCTTTCTTT